This TCR beta chain was sequenced in a study of control samples from healthy donors and cancer patients. Some clones are missing from TCRdb's copy, which holds only in-frame ones; the method was immunoSEQ multiplex PCR. The sample gives roughly 55,000 clones, roughly 90% of which show up once; around 1.7% is in the top ten. This TCR derives from a man between 40 and 49 years old with colorectal cancer. The sequenced material came from PBMCs.

CDR3 sequence (DNA): TGTGCCAGCAGCCAAGAAGAAATGTCCACCTATGGCTACACCTTC. It translates to CASSQEEMSTYGYTF. V is TRBV4-2 and J is TRBJ1-2; D gene uncertain. Deletions cut 0 bases from V and 4 bases from J, with 12 bases between. The CDR3 has 15 amino acids. Germline V gives CDR1 LGHNA, CDR2 YNFKEQ.